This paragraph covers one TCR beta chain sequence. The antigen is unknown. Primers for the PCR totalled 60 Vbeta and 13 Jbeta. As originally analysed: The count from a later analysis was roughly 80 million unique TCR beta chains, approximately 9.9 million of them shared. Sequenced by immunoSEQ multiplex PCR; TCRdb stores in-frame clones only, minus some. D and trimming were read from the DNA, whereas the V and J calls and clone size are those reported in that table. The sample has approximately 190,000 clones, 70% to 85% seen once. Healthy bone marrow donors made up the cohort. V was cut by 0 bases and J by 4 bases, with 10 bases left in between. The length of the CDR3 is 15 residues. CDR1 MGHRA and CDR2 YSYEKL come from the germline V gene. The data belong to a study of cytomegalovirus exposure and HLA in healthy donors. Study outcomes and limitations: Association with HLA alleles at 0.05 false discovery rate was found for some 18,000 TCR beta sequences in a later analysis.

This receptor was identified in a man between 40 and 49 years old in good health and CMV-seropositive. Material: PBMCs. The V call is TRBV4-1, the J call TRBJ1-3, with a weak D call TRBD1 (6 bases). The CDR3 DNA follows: TGCGCCAGCAGCCAAGATCGTCAGGGGGGAAACACCATATATTTT. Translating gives CASSQDRQGGNTIYF.